These T cell receptor beta chains were read from a single sample in a study of CD8+CD57+ T cells in acquired aplastic anemia. TCRdb recomputed calls from the reads with MiXCR, one row per CDR3 protein. The sample has roughly 160,000 distinct CDR3 sequences, 55% to 75% seen once. Sequenced: sorted CD4+, CD8+, or CD8+CD57+ T cells (not recorded which) from PBMCs. The source of these receptors is a human donor in good health. Each CDR3 is given with its conserved first and last residue. D genes are given only for firm matches. Size is stated for part of the rows, as once, few or many counts, or as a class when the clone is expanded.

size	D	V	J	DNA	CDR3
NA	NA	TRBV2	TRBJ1-1	TGTGCCAGCAGTGGATATATGAACACTGAAGCTTTCTTT	CASSGYMNTEAFF
few	NA	TRBV20-1	TRBJ2-7	TGCAGTGCGCGAGGGGACCGTCGCTACGAGCAGTACTTC	CSARGDRRYEQYF
many	TRBD2	TRBV2	TRBJ2-1	TGTGCCAGCAGAACTAGCGGGAGTGATGAGCAGTTCTTC	CASRTSGSDEQFF
medium-sized	NA	TRBV7-2	TRBJ2-7	TGTGCCAGCAGCTTTGGCGGGGCCTACGAGCAGTACTTC	CASSFGGAYEQYF
NA	TRBD1	TRBV7-6	TRBJ2-1	TGTGCCAGCAGCTTAGGTCGGGACAGGGGGTACAATGAGCAGTTCTTC	CASSLGRDRGYNEQFF
NA	NA	TRBV5-1	TRBJ2-5	TGCGCCAGCAGCTTAGGACAGCGGCTAGGGCAAGAGACCCAGTACTTC	CASSLGQRLGQETQYF
NA	NA	TRBV15	TRBJ1-5	TGTGCCACCAGCAGAGATTTCTCAGGGAATCAGCCCCAGCATTTT	CATSRDFSGNQPQHF
NA	TRBD1	TRBV29-1	TRBJ2-3	TGCAGCGTTCAACCAGGGGGAAAGGATACGCAGTATTTT	CSVQPGGKDTQYF
NA	TRBD1	TRBV6-1	TRBJ1-6	TGTGCCAGCAGTCTCTCGGACAGGGGTAGGCCACCCCTCCACTTT	CASSLSDRGRPPLHF
NA	NA	TRBV29-1	TRBJ1-1	TGCAGCGTTGCGGCAGGGGTATGGAGCACTGAAGCCTTCTTT	CSVAAGVWSTEAFF
NA	NA	TRBV19	TRBJ2-5	TGTGCCAGTAAGGTCAGGTCTTCGGGGGAGACCCAGTACTTC	CASKVRSSGETQYF
NA	NA	TRBV19	TRBJ1-2	TGTGCCAGTTCCCGTGCTAACTATGGCTACACCTTC	CASSRANYGYTF
NA	TRBD1	TRBV24-1	TRBJ1-5	TGTGCCACCAGTGATCCCCGACAGGGCGGCAATCAGCCCCAGCATTTT	CATSDPRQGGNQPQHF
many	NA	TRBV6-5	TRBJ1-1	TGTGCCAGCAGTTACTCGTTAGGGGGCACTGAAGCTTTCTTT	CASSYSLGGTEAFF
few	NA	TRBV5-6	TRBJ2-1	TGTGCCAGCAGCTTGCCCCGAAGCAATGAGCAGTTCTTC	CASSLPRSNEQFF
NA	NA	TRBV29-1	TRBJ2-3	TGCAGCGCTCCCGGGACGAACACAGATACGCAGTATTTT	CSAPGTNTDTQYF
NA	TRBD1	TRBV15	TRBJ2-2	TGTGCCACGTCGCCGGACAGGGGTTCCGGGGAGCTGTTTTTT	CATSPDRGSGELFF
many	TRBD2	TRBV24-1	TRBJ2-7	TGTGCCACCAGTGATTTGGGCCAGGGAGGGGAGCAGTACTTC	CATSDLGQGGEQYF
NA	TRBD1	TRBV24-1	TRBJ2-5	TGTGCCACCAGTGATAGGGGACAGGGCGGTCGGACCCAGTACTTC	CATSDRGQGGRTQYF
once	TRBD2	TRBV15	TRBJ2-7	TGTGCCACCAGCAGAGATCCGCTAGCGGGGGGCCACGAGCAGTACTTC	CATSRDPLAGGHEQYF
NA	TRBD2	TRBV7-2	TRBJ2-2	TGTGCCAGTAAACGACTAGCGGGATGGTCCGGGGAGCTGTTTTTT	CASKRLAGWSGELFF
many	NA	TRBV28	TRBJ1-5	TGTGCCAGCAGTTTAATCCCCACCACCCAGCATTTT	CASSLIPTTQHF
NA	NA	TRBV6-1	TRBJ1-2	TGTGCCAGCAGTGAAGTCGATGGCTACACCTTC	CASSEVDGYTF
NA	TRBD1	TRBV24-1	TRBJ1-2	TGTGCCACCAGTGCTAGGGGACAGGGGGCGCGGTTTTATGGCTACACCTTC	CATSARGQGARFYGYTF
NA	TRBD1	TRBV9	TRBJ1-6	TGTGCCAGCAGCGTAGCTAGCGGACAGGGGGCAAATTCACCCCTCCAGTTT	CASSVASGQGANSPLQF